This T cell receptor (beta chain) was obtained from a study of CXCR3-negative and CXCR3-positive naive CD8 T cells. General study results and limits: Naive CXCR3-negative cells resembled naive CXCR3-positive cells in TRBV-TRBJ usage; memory cells differed.

The CDR3 is 19 amino acids. Looked up from germline, CDR1 is SQVTM and CDR2 is ANQGSEA. On this clonotype itself: Its cognate antigen is unknown.

With UMI labels, 5' RACE was used to prepare the TRB cDNA libraries. TCRdb processed the 5' RACE reads again and assigns one entry to each CDR3 protein, with no DNA. The sample yields some 130,000 distinct CDR3 sequences, of which the top ten take up less than 0.55%. This TCR derives from a human donor in good health. Some clones in this sample may be carry-over from other donors' samples. The chain uses TRBV29-1 and TRBJ1-2; without DNA, the TCRdb call of TRBD1 cannot be checked. Material for sequencing was naive CXCR3- CD8+ T cells from blood. As for subset: CD45RO-CCR7+CD27+CD95- naive CD8+ T cells lacking CXCR3 (TNR3-). The CDR3 spells CSVEGMGERTGGSDYGYTF.